This T cell receptor beta chain was observed in a study of blood T cell repertoires in COVID-19. V lost 5 bases, J lost 5 bases, and 7 bases stayed unmatched. CDR3 size: 14 residues. Germline CDR1 reads PRHDT; CDR2 reads FYEKMQ (reference sequence). Adults between about 18 and 89 years of age took part from under 30 US areas. Membership in each cohort depended on participant-reported clinical history. In the authors' methods: It was from reference gene primer amplification that nucleated cell counts were estimated. Clones were read by immunoSEQ multiplex PCR, and TCRdb kept only the in-frame ones, dropping some. V and J calls plus clone size are reproduced from that table; the DNA served to infer D and trimming. The table includes some 210,000 clones, about 91% detected once.

The TCR sequence derives from a man aged 18 to 30 with acute COVID-19. Sequencing input: PBMCs or T cells enriched from blood (not recorded which). This chain uses TRBV13 with TRBJ1-1, with 8 bases matching TRBD1. The CDR3 reads CASSLQGEGTEAFF. The CDR3 coding sequence is TGTGCCAGCAGCCTACAGGGGGAGGGTACTGAAGCTTTCTTT.